This T cell receptor (beta chain) originates from a study of T cells after yellow fever vaccination. Overall study results and limits: Clonotypes found in both CD4 and CD8 compartments made up a small share.

This clonotype was seen a handful of times. Its specificity is unknown. TCRdb passed the 5' RACE reads through MiXCR, listing each CDR3 protein once. The data show about 220,000 distinct CDR3 sequences, with 3% to 4% seen just once and approximately 3.5% held by the top ten. Sequenced material: CD4+ T cells sorted from PBMCs, taken 10 days after the yellow fever booster vaccination. This clonotype originated in a man between 18 and 35 years old who received the YFV17D yellow fever vaccine.

CDR3 in amino acids: CASSLKGAGSGANVLTF. As DNA, the CDR3 is TGTGCCAGCAGCTTAAAGGGAGCGGGGTCTGGGGCCAACGTCCTGACTTTC. The chain recombines TRBV7-2 with TRBJ2-6, with 7 bases matching TRBD2. Germline lookup yields CDR1 SGHTA and CDR2 FQGNSA. This CDR3 is 17 amino acids long. J was trimmed by 1 base and V by 2 bases; bases with no gene match: 5. The whole variable domain, remainder taken from reference TRBV7-2 and TRBJ2-6, is GAGVSQSPSNKVTEKGKDVELRCDPISGHTALYWYRQSLGQGLEFLIYFQGNSAPDKSGLPSDRFSAERTGGSVSTLTIQRTQQEDSAVYLCASSLKGAGSGANVLTFGAGSRLTVL.